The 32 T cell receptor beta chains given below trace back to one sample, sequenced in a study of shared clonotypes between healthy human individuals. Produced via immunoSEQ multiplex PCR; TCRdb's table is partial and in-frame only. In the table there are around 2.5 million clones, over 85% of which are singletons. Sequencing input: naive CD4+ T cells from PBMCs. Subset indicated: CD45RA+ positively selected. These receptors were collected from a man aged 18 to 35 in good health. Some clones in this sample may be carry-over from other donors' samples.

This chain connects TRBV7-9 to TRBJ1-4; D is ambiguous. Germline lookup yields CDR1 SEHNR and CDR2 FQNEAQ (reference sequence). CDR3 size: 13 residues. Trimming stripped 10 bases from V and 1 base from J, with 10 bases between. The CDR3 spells CATQTLTNEKLFF. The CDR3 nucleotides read TGTGCCACACAGACACTAACTAATGAAAAACTGTTTTTT.

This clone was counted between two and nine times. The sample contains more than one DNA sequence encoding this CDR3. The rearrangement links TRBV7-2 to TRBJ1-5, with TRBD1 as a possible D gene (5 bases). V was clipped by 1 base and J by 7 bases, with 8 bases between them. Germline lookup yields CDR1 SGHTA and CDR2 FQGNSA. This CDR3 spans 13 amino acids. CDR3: CASSLGRGQPQHF. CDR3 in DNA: TGTGCCAGCAGCTTAGGCCGGGGCCAGCCCCAGCATTTT.

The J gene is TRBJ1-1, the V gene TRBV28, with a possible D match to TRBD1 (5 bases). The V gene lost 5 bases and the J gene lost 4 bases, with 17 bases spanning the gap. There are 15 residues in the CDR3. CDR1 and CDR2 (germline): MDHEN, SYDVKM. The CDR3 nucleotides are TGTGCCAGCAGTCCCCGGAGGGGTTGGGGCACTGAAGCTTTCTTT. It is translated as CASSPRRGWGTEAFF.

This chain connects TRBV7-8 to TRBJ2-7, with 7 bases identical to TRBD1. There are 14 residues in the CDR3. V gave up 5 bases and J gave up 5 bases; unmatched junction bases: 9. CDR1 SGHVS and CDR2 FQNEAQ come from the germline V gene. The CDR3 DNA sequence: TGTGCCAGCAGCCCACAACAGGGGTCGGACGAGCAGTACTTC. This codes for CASSPQQGSDEQYF.

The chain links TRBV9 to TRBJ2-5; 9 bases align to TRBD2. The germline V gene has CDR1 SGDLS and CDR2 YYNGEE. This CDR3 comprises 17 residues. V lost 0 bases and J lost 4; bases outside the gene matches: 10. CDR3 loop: CASSVAPAGGEGETQYF. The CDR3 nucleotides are TGTGCCAGCAGCGTAGCCCCAGCGGGAGGAGAGGGAGAGACCCAGTACTTC. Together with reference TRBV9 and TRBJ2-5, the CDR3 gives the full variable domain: DSGVTQTPKHLITATGQRVTLRCSPRSGDLSVYWYQQSLDQGLQFLIQYYNGEERAKGNILERFSAQQFPDLHSELNLSSLELGDSALYFCASSVAPAGGEGETQYFGPGTRLLVL.

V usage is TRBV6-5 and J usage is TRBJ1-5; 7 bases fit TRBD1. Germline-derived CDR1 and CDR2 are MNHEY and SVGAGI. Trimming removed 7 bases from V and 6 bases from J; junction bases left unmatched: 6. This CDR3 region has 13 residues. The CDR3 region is CASTGQAGQPQHF. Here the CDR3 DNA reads TGTGCCAGCACCGGACAGGCGGGTCAGCCCCAGCATTTT.

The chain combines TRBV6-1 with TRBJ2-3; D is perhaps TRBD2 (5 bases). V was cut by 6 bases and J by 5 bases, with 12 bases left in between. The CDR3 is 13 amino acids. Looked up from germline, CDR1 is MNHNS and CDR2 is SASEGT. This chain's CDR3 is CASSVEEEDTQYF. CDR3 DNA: TGTGCCAGCAGCGTCGAGGAGGAAGATACGCAGTATTTT.

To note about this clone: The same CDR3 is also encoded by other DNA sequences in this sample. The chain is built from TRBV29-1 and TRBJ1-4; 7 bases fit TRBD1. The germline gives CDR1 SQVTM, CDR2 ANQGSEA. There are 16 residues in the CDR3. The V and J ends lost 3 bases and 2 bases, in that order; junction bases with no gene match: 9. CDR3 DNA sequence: TGCAGCGTTGAGGGTGACAGGGCCGCGACTAATGAAAAACTGTTTTTT. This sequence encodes CSVEGDRAATNEKLFF.

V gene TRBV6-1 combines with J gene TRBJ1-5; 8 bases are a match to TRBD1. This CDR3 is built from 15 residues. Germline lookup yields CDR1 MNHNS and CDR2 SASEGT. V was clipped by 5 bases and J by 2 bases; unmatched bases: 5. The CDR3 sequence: CASSLTGGGNQPQHF. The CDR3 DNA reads TGTGCCAGCAGTTTAACAGGGGGGGGCAATCAGCCCCAGCATTTT.

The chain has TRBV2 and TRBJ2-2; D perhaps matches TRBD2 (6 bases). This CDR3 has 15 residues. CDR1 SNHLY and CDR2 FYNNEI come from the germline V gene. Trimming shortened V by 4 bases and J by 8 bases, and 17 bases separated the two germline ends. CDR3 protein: CASSVSGLGEGELFF. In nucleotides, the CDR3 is TGTGCCAGCAGTGTCTCGGGACTTGGGGAAGGGGAGCTGTTTTTT. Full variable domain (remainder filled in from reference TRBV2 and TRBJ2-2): EPEVTQTPSHQVTQMGQEVILRCVPISNHLYFYWYRQILGQKVEFLVSFYNNEISEKSEIFDDQFSVERPDGSNFTLKIRSTKLEDSAMYFCASSVSGLGEGELFFGEGSRLTVL.

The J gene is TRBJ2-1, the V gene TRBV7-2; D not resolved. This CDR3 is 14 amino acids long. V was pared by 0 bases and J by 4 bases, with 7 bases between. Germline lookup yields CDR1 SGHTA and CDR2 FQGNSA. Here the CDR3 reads CASSLAVWYNEQFF. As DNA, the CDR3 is TGTGCCAGCAGCTTAGCGGTCTGGTACAATGAGCAGTTCTTC. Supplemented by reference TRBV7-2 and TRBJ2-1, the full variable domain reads GAGVSQSPSNKVTEKGKDVELRCDPISGHTALYWYRQSLGQGLEFLIYFQGNSAPDKSGLPSDRFSAERTGGSVSTLTIQRTQQEDSAVYLCASSLAVWYNEQFFGPGTRLTVL.

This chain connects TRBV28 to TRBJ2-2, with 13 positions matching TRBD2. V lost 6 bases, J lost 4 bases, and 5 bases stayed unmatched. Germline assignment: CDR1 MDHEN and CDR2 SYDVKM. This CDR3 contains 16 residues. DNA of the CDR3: TGTGCCAGCAGAACGGGACTAGCGGGATCCACCGGGGAGCTGTTTTTT. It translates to CASRTGLAGSTGELFF. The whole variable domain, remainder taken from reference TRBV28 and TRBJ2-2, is DVKVTQSSRYLVKRTGEKVFLECVQDMDHENMFWYRQDPGLGLRLIYFSYDVKMKEKGDIPEGYSVSREKKERFSLILESASTNQTSMYLCASRTGLAGSTGELFFGEGSRLTVL.

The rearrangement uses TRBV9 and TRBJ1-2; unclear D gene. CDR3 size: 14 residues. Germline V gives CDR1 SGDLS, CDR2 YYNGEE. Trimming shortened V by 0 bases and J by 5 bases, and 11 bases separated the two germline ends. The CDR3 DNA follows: TGTGCCAGCAGCGTAGAAGATAAACATTATGGCTACACCTTC. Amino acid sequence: CASSVEDKHYGYTF. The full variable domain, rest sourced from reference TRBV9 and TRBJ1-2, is DSGVTQTPKHLITATGQRVTLRCSPRSGDLSVYWYQQSLDQGLQFLIQYYNGEERAKGNILERFSAQQFPDLHSELNLSSLELGDSALYFCASSVEDKHYGYTFGSGTRLTVV.

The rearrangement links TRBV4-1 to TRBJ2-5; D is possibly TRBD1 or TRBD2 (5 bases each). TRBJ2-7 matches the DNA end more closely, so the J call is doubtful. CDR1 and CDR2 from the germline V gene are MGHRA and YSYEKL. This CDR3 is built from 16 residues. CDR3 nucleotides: TGCGCCAGCAGCCAGGTGAGGGGCCTTAGATCCTACGAGCAGTACTTC. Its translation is CASSQVRGLRSYEQYF.

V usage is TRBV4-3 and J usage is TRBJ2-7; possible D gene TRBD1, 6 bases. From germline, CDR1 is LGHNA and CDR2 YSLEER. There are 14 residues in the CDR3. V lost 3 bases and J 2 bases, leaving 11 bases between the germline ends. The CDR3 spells CASSQQTGTYEQYF. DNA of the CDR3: TGCGCCAGCAGCCAGCAGACAGGTACCTACGAGCAGTACTTC.

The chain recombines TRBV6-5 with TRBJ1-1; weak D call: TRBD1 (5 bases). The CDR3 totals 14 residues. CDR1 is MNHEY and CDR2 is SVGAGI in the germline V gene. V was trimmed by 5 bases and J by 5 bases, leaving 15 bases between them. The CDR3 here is CASSRTNTPTEAFF. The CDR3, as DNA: TGTGCCAGCAGTCGGACAAATACACCGACTGAAGCTTTCTTT.

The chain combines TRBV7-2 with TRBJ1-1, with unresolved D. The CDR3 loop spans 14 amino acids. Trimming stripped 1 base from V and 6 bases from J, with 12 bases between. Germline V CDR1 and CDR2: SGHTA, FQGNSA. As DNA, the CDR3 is TGTGCCAGCAGCTTAGTAGCCGGAGGACCTGAAGCTTTCTTT. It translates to CASSLVAGGPEAFF.

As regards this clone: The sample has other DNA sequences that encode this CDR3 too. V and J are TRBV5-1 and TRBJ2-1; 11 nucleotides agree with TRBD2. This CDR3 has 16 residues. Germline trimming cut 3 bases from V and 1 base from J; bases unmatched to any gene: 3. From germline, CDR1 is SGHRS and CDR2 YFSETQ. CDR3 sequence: CASSSTSGSSYNEQFF. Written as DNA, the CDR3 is TGCGCCAGCAGCTCAACTAGCGGGAGTTCCTACAATGAGCAGTTCTTC.

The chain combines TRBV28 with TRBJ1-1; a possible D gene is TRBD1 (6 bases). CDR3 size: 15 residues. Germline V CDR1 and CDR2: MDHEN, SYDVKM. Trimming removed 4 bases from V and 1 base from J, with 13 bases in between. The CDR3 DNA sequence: TGTGCCAGCAGTTCTCCGACACAGGGGAACACTGAAGCTTTCTTT. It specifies CASSSPTQGNTEAFF.

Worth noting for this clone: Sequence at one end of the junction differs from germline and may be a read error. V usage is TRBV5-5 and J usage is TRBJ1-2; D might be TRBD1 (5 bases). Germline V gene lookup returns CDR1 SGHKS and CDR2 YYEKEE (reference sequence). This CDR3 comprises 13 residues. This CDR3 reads CASSLGGGRGYTF. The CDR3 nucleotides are TGTGCCAGCAGTTTGGGCGGGGGACGCGGCTACACCTTC.

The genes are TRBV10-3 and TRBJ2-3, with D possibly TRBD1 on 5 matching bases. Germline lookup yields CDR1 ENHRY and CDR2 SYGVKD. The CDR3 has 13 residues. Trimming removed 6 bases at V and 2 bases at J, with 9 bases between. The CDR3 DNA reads TGTGCCATCAGGGGCAGGGACACAGATACGCAGTATTTT. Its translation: CAIRGRDTDTQYF.

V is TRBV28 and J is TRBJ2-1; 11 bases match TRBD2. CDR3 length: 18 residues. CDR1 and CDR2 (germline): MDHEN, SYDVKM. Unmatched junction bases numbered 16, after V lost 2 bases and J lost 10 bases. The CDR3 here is CASSLGARYRLAGREQFF. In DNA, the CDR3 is TGTGCCAGCAGTTTAGGGGCCCGGTACCGACTAGCGGGGCGAGAGCAGTTCTTC.

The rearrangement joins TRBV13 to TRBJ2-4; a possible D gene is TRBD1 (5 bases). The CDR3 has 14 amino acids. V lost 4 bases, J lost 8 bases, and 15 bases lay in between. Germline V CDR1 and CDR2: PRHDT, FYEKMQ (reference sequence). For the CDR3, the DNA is TGTGCCAGCAGCTCCCGGACAACAAAGGACATTCAGTACTTC. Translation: CASSSRTTKDIQYF.

CDR3 in amino acids: CASSDTGKDGYTF. The CDR3 DNA is TGTGCCAGCAGTGATACAGGAAAGGATGGCTACACCTTC. The chain couples TRBV2 to TRBJ1-2; D might be TRBD1 (5 bases). With 3 bases removed from V and 6 bases from J, the gap between germline ends came to 11 bases. Germline CDR1 is SNHLY and CDR2 is FYNNEI. The CDR3 has 13 residues.

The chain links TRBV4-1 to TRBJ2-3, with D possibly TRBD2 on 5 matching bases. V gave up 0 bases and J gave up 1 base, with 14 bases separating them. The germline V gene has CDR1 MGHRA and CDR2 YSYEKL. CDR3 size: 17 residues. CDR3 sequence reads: CASSQDGGGSRTDTQYF. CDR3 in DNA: TGCGCCAGCAGCCAAGACGGCGGTGGGAGTCGCACAGATACGCAGTATTTT.

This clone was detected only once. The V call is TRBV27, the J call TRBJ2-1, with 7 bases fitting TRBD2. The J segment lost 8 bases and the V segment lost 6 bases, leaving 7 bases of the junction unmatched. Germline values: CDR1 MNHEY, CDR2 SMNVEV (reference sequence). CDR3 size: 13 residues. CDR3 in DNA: TGTGCCAGCAGCCTGAGGGAGGGCGATGAGCAGTTCTTC. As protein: CASSLREGDEQFF.

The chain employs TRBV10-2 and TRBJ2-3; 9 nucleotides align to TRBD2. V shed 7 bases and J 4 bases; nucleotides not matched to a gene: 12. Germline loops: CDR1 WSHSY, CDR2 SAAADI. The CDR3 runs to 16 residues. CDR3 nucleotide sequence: TGCGCCAGCAATCCCTTTGCGGGAGGGCCACCAGATACGCAGTATTTT. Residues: CASNPFAGGPPDTQYF.

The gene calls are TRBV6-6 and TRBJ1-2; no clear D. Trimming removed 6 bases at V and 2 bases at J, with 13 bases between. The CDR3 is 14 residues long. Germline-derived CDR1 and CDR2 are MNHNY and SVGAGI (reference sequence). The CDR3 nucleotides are TGTGCCAGCAGCGCGACACTGCCGAACTATGGCTACACCTTC. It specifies CASSATLPNYGYTF.

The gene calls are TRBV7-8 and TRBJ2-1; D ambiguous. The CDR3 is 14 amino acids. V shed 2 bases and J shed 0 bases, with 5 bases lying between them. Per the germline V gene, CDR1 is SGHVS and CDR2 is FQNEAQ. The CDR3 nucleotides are TGTGCCAGCAGCTTACTGAGCTCCTACAATGAGCAGTTCTTC. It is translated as CASSLLSSYNEQFF.

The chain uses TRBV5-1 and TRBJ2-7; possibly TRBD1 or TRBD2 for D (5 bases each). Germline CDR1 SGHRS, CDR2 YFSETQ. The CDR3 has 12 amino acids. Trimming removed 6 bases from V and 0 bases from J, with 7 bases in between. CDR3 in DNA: TGCGCCAGCAAGGGGAGCTCCTACGAGCAGTACTTC. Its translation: CASKGSSYEQYF. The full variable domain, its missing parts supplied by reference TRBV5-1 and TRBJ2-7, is KAGVTQTPRYLIKTRGQQVTLSCSPISGHRSVSWYQQTPGQGLQFLFEYFSETQRNKGNFPGRFSGRQFSNSRSEMNVSTLELGDSALYLCASKGSSYEQYFGPGTRLTVT.

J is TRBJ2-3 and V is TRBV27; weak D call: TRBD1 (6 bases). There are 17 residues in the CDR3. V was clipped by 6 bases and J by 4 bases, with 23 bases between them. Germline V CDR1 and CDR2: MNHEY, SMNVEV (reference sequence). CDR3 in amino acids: CASRRPGQFSGADTQYF. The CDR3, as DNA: TGTGCCAGCAGGCGACCCGGACAGTTTTCGGGCGCAGATACGCAGTATTTT.

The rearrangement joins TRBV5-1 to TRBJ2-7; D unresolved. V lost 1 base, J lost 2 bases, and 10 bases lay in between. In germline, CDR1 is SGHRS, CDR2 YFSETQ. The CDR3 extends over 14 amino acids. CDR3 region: CASSLSTSPYEQYF. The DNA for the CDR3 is TGCGCCAGCAGCTTGTCAACCAGCCCCTACGAGCAGTACTTC. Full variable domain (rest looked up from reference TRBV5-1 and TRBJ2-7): KAGVTQTPRYLIKTRGQQVTLSCSPISGHRSVSWYQQTPGQGLQFLFEYFSETQRNKGNFPGRFSGRQFSNSRSEMNVSTLELGDSALYLCASSLSTSPYEQYFGPGTRLTVT.